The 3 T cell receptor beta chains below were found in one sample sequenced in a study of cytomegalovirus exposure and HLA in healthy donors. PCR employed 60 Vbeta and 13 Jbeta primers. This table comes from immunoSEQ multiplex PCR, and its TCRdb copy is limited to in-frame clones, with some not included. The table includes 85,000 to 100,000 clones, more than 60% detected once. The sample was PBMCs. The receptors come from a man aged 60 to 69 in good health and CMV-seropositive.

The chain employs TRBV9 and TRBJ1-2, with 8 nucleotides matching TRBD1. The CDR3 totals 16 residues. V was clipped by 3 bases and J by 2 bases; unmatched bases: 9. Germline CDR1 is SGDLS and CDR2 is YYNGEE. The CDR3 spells CASSGIGTGGNYGYTF. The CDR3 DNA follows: TGTGCCAGCAGCGGAATCGGGACAGGTGGGAACTATGGCTACACCTTC. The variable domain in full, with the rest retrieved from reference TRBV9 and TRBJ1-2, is DSGVTQTPKHLITATGQRVTLRCSPRSGDLSVYWYQQSLDQGLQFLIQYYNGEERAKGNILERFSAQQFPDLHSELNLSSLELGDSALYFCASSGIGTGGNYGYTFGSGTRLTVV.

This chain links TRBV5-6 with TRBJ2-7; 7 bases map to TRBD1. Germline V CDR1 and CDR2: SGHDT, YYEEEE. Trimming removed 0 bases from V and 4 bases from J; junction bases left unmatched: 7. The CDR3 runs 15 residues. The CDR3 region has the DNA TGTGCCAGCAGCTTGGACACGACAGGGTTTTACGAGCAGTACTTC. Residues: CASSLDTTGFYEQYF.

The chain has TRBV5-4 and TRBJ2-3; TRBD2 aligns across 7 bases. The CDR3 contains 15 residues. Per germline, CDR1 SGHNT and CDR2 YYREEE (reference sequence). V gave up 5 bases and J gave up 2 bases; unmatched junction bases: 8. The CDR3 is CASSKAGTNTDTQYF. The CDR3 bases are TGTGCCAGCAGTAAAGCGGGGACCAACACAGATACGCAGTATTTT.